The 26 T cell receptor beta chains given below trace back to one sample, sequenced in a study of PD-L1 blockade in urothelial cancer. The time point is: pretreatment peripheral blood. Libraries were prepared by immunoSEQ multiplex PCR; TCRdb keeps only in-frame clonotypes and omits some of them. This table holds about 56,000 clones, 65% to 90% found once. Material: PBMCs, obtained around atezolizumab (anti-PD-L1) treatment. These receptors all come from a man aged 70-80 years with urothelial cancer.

The gene calls are TRBV28 and TRBJ1-5; D remains ambiguous. This CDR3 region has 14 residues. V was clipped by 3 bases and J by 5 bases, with 11 bases between them. The germline gives CDR1 MDHEN, CDR2 SYDVKM. CDR3 sequence reads: CASSFVSTDQPQHF. The CDR3 bases are TGTGCCAGCAGTTTCGTGTCGACTGATCAGCCCCAGCATTTT.

The chain has TRBV6-5 and TRBJ2-7, with 12 bases fitting TRBD2. Trimming removed 2 bases from V and 4 bases from J; junction bases left unmatched: 6. This CDR3 contains 16 residues. Germline CDR1 reads MNHEY; CDR2 reads SVGAGI. The CDR3 is CASSYSPSGRGYEQYF. In DNA form, the CDR3 reads TGTGCCAGCAGTTACAGCCCTAGCGGGAGGGGGTACGAGCAGTACTTC.

This clone was detected a few times. This chain joins TRBV21-1 and TRBJ2-5; the D call in the table, TRBD1, was not verified against the DNA. TRBV21-1 is a recognized pseudogene. This CDR3 spans 14 amino acids. CDR3 in amino acids: CASSKASRGETQYF. The CDR3 DNA reads as TGTGCCAGCAGCAAAGCTTCCAGGGGTGAGACCCAGTACTTC.

The rearrangement links TRBV6-6 to TRBJ1-1; 7 bases are a match to TRBD1. The CDR3 has 13 amino acids. The V and J ends lost 6 bases and 1 base, in that order; junction bases with no gene match: 2. Looked up from germline, CDR1 is MNHNY and CDR2 is SVGAGI (reference sequence). This CDR3 is CASRTGPNTEAFF. CDR3 sequence (DNA): TGTGCCAGCAGGACAGGGCCGAACACTGAAGCTTTCTTT.

The rearrangement uses TRBV7-2 and TRBJ2-2, with 8 bases lining up with TRBD2. The CDR3 contains 15 residues. Germline CDR1 SGHTA, CDR2 FQGNSA. V lost 3 bases, J lost 5 bases, and 5 bases stayed unmatched. CDR3 DNA sequence: TGTGCCAGCAGCTTGACTAGCGATCCAACCGGGGAGCTGTTTTTT. It yields the protein CASSLTSDPTGELFF.

The chain is built from TRBV19 and TRBJ2-2; D unresolved. Deletions cut 1 base from V and 1 base from J, with 7 bases between. Germline V gives CDR1 LNHDA, CDR2 SQIVND (reference sequence). The CDR3 totals 15 residues. This chain's CDR3 is CASSIGLMNTGELFF. CDR3 in DNA: TGTGCCAGTAGTATAGGTCTTATGAACACCGGGGAGCTGTTTTTT. Complete variable domain (other parts from reference TRBV19 and TRBJ2-2): DGGITQSPKYLFRKEGQNVTLSCEQNLNHDAMYWYRQDPGQGLRLIYYSQIVNDFQKGDIAEGYSVSREKKESFPLTVTSAQKNPTAFYLCASSIGLMNTGELFFGEGSRLTVL.

The chain employs TRBV7-9 and TRBJ2-1, with no clear D. CDR1 SEHNR and CDR2 FQNEAQ come from the germline V gene (reference sequence). The CDR3 covers 11 residues. V lost 6 bases and J 10 bases, leaving 10 bases between the germline ends. CDR3 nucleotide sequence: TGTGCCAGCAGGGAGATCAACGAGCAGTTCTTC. Protein product: CASREINEQFF.

The chain is built from TRBV5-1 and TRBJ1-1, with TRBD1 identical over 7 bases. Germline-derived CDR1 and CDR2 are SGHRS and YFSETQ. This CDR3 has 13 amino acids. The CDR3 sequence is CSLKHRGLAEAFF. In DNA, the CDR3 is TGCTCGCTGAAGCACAGGGGTTTGGCTGAAGCTTTCTTT. Together with reference TRBV5-1 and TRBJ1-1, the CDR3 gives the full variable domain: KAGVTQTPRYLIKTRGQQVTLSCSPISGHRSVSWYQQTPGQGLQFLFEYFSETQRNKGNFPGRFSGRQFSNSRSEMNVSTLELGDSALYLCSLKHRGLAEAFFGQGTRLTVV.

The V call is TRBV30, the J call TRBJ2-1; D gene uncertain. Trimming pared 0 bases from V and 5 bases from J, leaving 11 bases between. This CDR3 is 14 amino acids long. Germline CDR1 and CDR2: GTSNPN and SVGIG (reference sequence). The CDR3 here is CAWSVLPSDNEQFF. The CDR3 coding sequence is TGTGCCTGGAGTGTACTACCCTCGGACAATGAGCAGTTCTTC.

This clone was observed a handful of times. This chain uses TRBV5-1 with TRBJ1-4; 7 bases map to TRBD1. V shed 2 bases, J shed 5 bases, and the junction held 3 bases outside the gene matches. This CDR3 is 14 amino acids long. The germline V gene has CDR1 SGHRS and CDR2 YFSETQ. As DNA, the CDR3 is TGCGCCAGCAGCTTCCAGGGGGGAAATGAAAAACTGTTTTTT. Translating it yields CASSFQGGNEKLFF.

The J gene is TRBJ1-2, the V gene TRBV6-6; TRBD1 is a possible D gene (5 bases). Trimming took off 0 bases at V and 6 bases at J, with 11 bases between the two ends. CDR3 length: 14 residues. Germline V lookup: CDR1 MNHNY, CDR2 SVGAGI (reference sequence). CDR3 sequence reads: CASSYSGQADGYTF. DNA for the CDR3: TGTGCCAGCAGTTACTCGGGGCAGGCGGATGGCTACACCTTC.

The rearrangement joins TRBV2 to TRBJ2-1, with 9 bases that match TRBD2. This CDR3 spans 15 amino acids. Germline CDR1 SNHLY, CDR2 FYNNEI. The V gene end was trimmed by 6 bases and the J gene end by 5 bases; junction bases not matched to a gene: 8. The CDR3 DNA reads as TGTGCCAGCAGAAAGGCGGGAGGGCCGAACAATGAGCAGTTCTTC. Translation gives CASRKAGGPNNEQFF.

The J gene is TRBJ2-7, the V gene TRBV18; 10 bases map to TRBD2. Germline CDR1 is KGHSH and CDR2 is LQKENI. The CDR3 has 15 amino acids. J gave up 3 bases and V 2 bases, and 4 bases lay outside the gene matches. The CDR3 region has the DNA TGTGCCAGCTCACCAGCTAGCGGGAGCCTCTACGAGCAGTACTTC. This translates into CASSPASGSLYEQYF.

The gene calls are TRBV19 and TRBJ2-7; a weak D match, TRBD2 (5 bases). This CDR3 has 15 residues. The V end was cut by 8 bases, the J end by 7 bases, with 24 bases between. The V gene's germline CDR1 is LNHDA and CDR2 SQIVND (reference sequence). DNA of the CDR3: TGTGCCAGTTCACCCTATCTCCGGTATACGGGGGAGCAGTACTTC. This sequence encodes CASSPYLRYTGEQYF.

The chain employs TRBV9 and TRBJ2-1; 9 nucleotides line up with TRBD1. This CDR3 spans 16 amino acids. Germline V gene data show CDR1 as SGDLS and CDR2 as YYNGEE. The V gene end was trimmed by 0 bases and the J gene end by 5 bases; junction bases not matched to a gene: 6. CDR3 amino acids: CASSVGGTGPDNEQFF. CDR3 nucleotides: TGTGCCAGCAGCGTAGGGGGGACAGGGCCCGACAATGAGCAGTTCTTC.

A single count supports this clone. The V and J genes are TRBV7-8 and TRBJ2-1; 14 bases fit TRBD2. Germline assignment: CDR1 SGHVS and CDR2 FQNEAQ. The V segment lost 1 base and the J segment 7 bases; nucleotides outside the gene matches: 0. The CDR3 is 15 residues long. CDR3 coding DNA: TGTGCCAGCAGCTTAGGACTAGCGGGAGGGAATGAGCAGTTCTTC. This gives the protein CASSLGLAGGNEQFF.

The chain uses TRBV29-1 and TRBJ1-1, with 7 bases aligning to TRBD1. Germline CDR1 reads SQVTM; CDR2 reads ANQGSEA. V trimming: 5 bases; J trimming: 2 bases; junction bases outside the gene matches: 5. The CDR3 contains 13 residues. The CDR3 DNA is TGCAGCGTTAAGGACAGGTTTAACACTGAAGCTTTCTTT. This translates into CSVKDRFNTEAFF.

The chain uses TRBV7-2 and TRBJ2-2; D not certain. CDR1 SGHTA and CDR2 FQGNSA come from the germline V gene. The CDR3 extends over 17 amino acids. V shed 5 bases and J shed 4 bases, with 20 bases lying between them. CDR3 region: CASSGEPPKKFTGELFF. CDR3 in DNA: TGTGCCAGCAGCGGAGAACCCCCGAAAAAGTTCACCGGGGAGCTGTTTTTT.

V usage is TRBV5-1 and J usage is TRBJ1-2; unclear D gene. CDR3 length: 15 amino acids. Germline values: CDR1 SGHRS, CDR2 YFSETQ. Trimming removed 0 bases at V and 2 bases at J, with 11 bases between. The CDR3 DNA sequence: TGCGCCAGCAGCTTGGCCCCCCCGGGGAACTATGGCTACACCTTC. Translating it yields CASSLAPPGNYGYTF. The variable domain in full, completed from reference TRBV5-1 and TRBJ1-2, reads KAGVTQTPRYLIKTRGQQVTLSCSPISGHRSVSWYQQTPGQGLQFLFEYFSETQRNKGNFPGRFSGRQFSNSRSEMNVSTLELGDSALYLCASSLAPPGNYGYTFGSGTRLTVV.

The chain carries TRBV28 and TRBJ2-7; 11 positions agree with TRBD2. Germline values: CDR1 MDHEN, CDR2 SYDVKM. There are 14 residues in the CDR3. V shed 4 bases and J 3 bases; nucleotides not matched to a gene: 2. The CDR3 reads CASSSGLAVYEQYF. CDR3 coding DNA: TGTGCCAGCAGTTCGGGACTAGCGGTCTACGAGCAGTACTTC.

In its sample, this clone was seen a few times. This rearrangement joins TRBV4-1 to TRBJ2-7, with 7 positions matching TRBD2. The V and J ends lost 0 bases and 6 bases, in that order; junction bases with no gene match: 2. Germline CDR1 MGHRA, CDR2 YSYEKL. The CDR3 contains 13 residues. The CDR3 here is CASSQDAGVEQYF. The CDR3 nucleotides read TGCGCCAGCAGCCAAGATGCGGGGGTCGAGCAGTACTTC.

The chain links TRBV5-1 to TRBJ1-1; 7 nucleotides align to TRBD1. Germline V gene lookup returns CDR1 SGHRS and CDR2 YFSETQ. This CDR3 has 15 amino acids. Unmatched junction bases numbered 14, after V lost 0 bases and J lost 12 bases. CDR3: CASSLDNRGSYRTFF. As DNA, the CDR3 is TGCGCCAGCAGCTTGGATAACAGGGGTTCTTATAGGACTTTCTTT.

The CDR3 is CASSEQATSYNEQFF. In DNA, the CDR3 is TGTGCCAGCAGTGAACAGGCTACCTCCTACAATGAGCAGTTCTTC. The V and J genes are TRBV6-4 and TRBJ2-1; perhaps TRBD1 as D (5 bases). The length of the CDR3 is 15 residues. V shed 3 bases and J shed 0 bases, with 9 bases lying between them. Germline V gives CDR1 MRHNA, CDR2 SNTAGT.

DNA of the CDR3: TGCGCCAGCAGCTTGGATGTTGACACCGGGACTAGCGTTTACGAGCAGTACTTC. Encoded protein: CASSLDVDTGTSVYEQYF. This chain uses TRBV5-1 with TRBJ2-7; TRBD2 agrees at 10 bases. The length of the CDR3 is 18 residues. The trim removed 0 bases at V and 4 bases at J, leaving 13 bases unmatched. Germline CDR1 reads SGHRS; CDR2 reads YFSETQ.

V usage is TRBV6-1 and J usage is TRBJ2-7; D unresolved. The CDR3 consists of 10 residues. Trimming stripped 4 bases from V and 7 bases from J, with 5 bases between. Germline V gives CDR1 MNHNS, CDR2 SASEGT. The CDR3 DNA reads TGTGCCAGCAGTGGTTATGAGCAGTACTTC. Translation gives CASSGYEQYF.

The J gene is TRBJ2-1, the V gene TRBV6-6, with a tentative D call TRBD2 (6 bases). The CDR3 length is 12 residues. Germline CDR1 reads MNHNY; CDR2 reads SVGAGI (reference sequence). The V and J ends lost 6 bases and 5 bases respectively, with 8 bases between them. The CDR3 DNA reads TGTGCCAGCAGAATAGCGGACAATGAGCAGTTCTTC. This translates into CASRIADNEQFF.